This T cell receptor beta chain comes out of a study of long-term antiretroviral therapy in people with HIV. Turning to the study itself: A decade or so separates the oldest specimens from the later 2015 immediate-ART recommendation.

Points on this clone: The target antigen is unknown.

CDR1 and CDR2 (germline): LNHDA, SQIVND (reference sequence). V was shortened by 8 bases and J by 8 bases, with 19 bases between the two germline ends. This CDR3 contains 14 residues. The run of the v3.0 immunoSEQ assay was at survey level. The method was immunoSEQ multiplex PCR; TCRdb's version includes in-frame clones alone and lacks a portion of them. The sample has approximately 12,000 clones, around 80% seen once. The study, taken as a whole, reports: Whereas controls had wider CDR3 length ranges, HIV repertoires had narrower ones. Clones with expansion before ART led the repertoire at all time points. ART adherence was not documented, and neither viral resistance nor therapy changes had any data.

The TCR sequence derives from a man in his forties with HIV. The rearrangement uses TRBV19 and TRBJ2-1, with D possibly TRBD1 on 6 matching bases. The sequences come from unsorted PBMCs, collected 3.4 years after starting antiretroviral therapy. The DNA of the CDR3 is TGTGCCAGTGTAGGGGGAATAGTTAAGGATGAGCAGTTCTTC. Translating it yields CASVGGIVKDEQFF.